The following is a TCR beta chain sequence with its context. These data originate in a study of blood T cell repertoires in COVID-19. About the study: The origin of the acute and convalescent COVID-19 samples was the United States, Italy and Spain. PBMCs, B-cell-depleted T cells, or T cells provided the cDNA or gDNA that made up the material.

The CDR3 runs 17 residues. V was pared by 4 bases and J by 1 base, with 11 bases of the junction left unmatched. The germline V gene has CDR1 SGHNT and CDR2 YYREEE (reference sequence). Authors' methods: The assay estimated nucleated cells by amplifying reference gene primers. The repertoire was sequenced with immunoSEQ multiplex PCR; TCRdb's copy has only in-frame clones and lacks some. V, J and clone size reflect that table, while D and trimming were determined from the DNA. This table has about 110,000 clones, about 90% appearing once. Sample: peripheral blood. The J gene is TRBJ2-5, the V gene TRBV5-4; TRBD2 matches 9 bases. The sequence was collected from a human donor in a cohort sampled during active COVID-19. The CDR3 loop is CASSRGLARNLQETQYF. The CDR3 nucleotides read TGTGCCAGCAGCCGCGGACTAGCGAGAAATCTCCAAGAGACCCAGTACTTC.